Presented here are 4 T cell receptor beta chains from one specimen sequenced in a study of blood T cell repertoires in COVID-19 (dated by TCRdb to 2020 to 2021). Libraries came from the immunoSEQ multiplex PCR assay. In TCRdb, the immuneACCESS table is reduced to in-frame sequences with V and J assigned. These tables do not hold every clone; where another copy was compared, an unresolved V gene accounts for under half, and the others remain unexplained. The sample has about 220,000 clones on record, roughly four fifths of them singletons. Together, the top ten hold approximately 4.5% of the sample. The specimen sequenced was peripheral blood. These receptors originate from a woman aged 70-85 years with acute or convalescent COVID-19.

The sample holds one count of this clone. The chain employs TRBV7-2 and TRBJ1-6, with TRBD1 matching 7 bases. V shed 5 bases and J 7 bases; nucleotides not matched to a gene: 8. CDR3 size: 15 residues. CDR1 is SGHTA, CDR2 FQGNSA, per germline. CDR3 coding DNA: TGTGCCAGCAGCCTGCGACAGGGAGGCAATTCACCCCTCCACTTT. Protein sequence: CASSLRQGGNSPLHF.

This clone was counted only a few times. The rearrangement joins TRBV12-3 or TRBV12-4 to TRBJ1-5; 8 nucleotides align to TRBD1. V lost 5 bases to trimming and J lost 6 bases; unmatched junction nucleotides: 0. The CDR3 contains 12 residues. CDR3 in amino acids: CASSDRGQPQHF. The CDR3 DNA sequence: TGTGCCAGCAGTGACAGGGGTCAGCCCCAGCATTTT.

The rearrangement uses TRBV6-5 and TRBJ1-3, with 9 bases identical to TRBD1. The germline CDR1 and CDR2 sequences are MNHEY and SVGAGI. The CDR3 consists of 14 residues. The ends lost 7 bases at V and 2 bases at J; junction bases unmatched: 3. CDR3 DNA sequence: TGTGCCAGCACCGGGACAGGGACTGGAAACACCATATATTTT. Protein sequence: CASTGTGTGNTIYF.

This clone turned up a few times. V and J are TRBV7-2 and TRBJ2-1; 7 bases align to TRBD2. Germline V CDR1 and CDR2: SGHTA, FQGNSA. The CDR3 spans 14 residues. V gave up 4 bases and J gave up 7 bases; unmatched junction bases: 7. Written as DNA, the CDR3 is TGTGCCAGCAGCTCGTCCGGGACTACGAATGAGCAGTTCTTC. Translation gives CASSSSGTTNEQFF.